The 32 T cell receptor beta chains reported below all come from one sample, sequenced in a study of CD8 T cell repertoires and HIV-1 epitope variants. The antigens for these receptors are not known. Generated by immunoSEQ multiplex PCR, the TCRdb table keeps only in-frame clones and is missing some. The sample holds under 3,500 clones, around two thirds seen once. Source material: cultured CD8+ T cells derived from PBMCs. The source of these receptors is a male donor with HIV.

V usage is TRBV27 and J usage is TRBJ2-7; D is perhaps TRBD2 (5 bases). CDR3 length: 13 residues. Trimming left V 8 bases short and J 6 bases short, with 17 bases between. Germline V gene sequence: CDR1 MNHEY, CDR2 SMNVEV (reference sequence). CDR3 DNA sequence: TGTGCCAGCGGTAACTGGCCTGCGGGCGAGCAGTACTTC. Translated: CASGNWPAGEQYF.

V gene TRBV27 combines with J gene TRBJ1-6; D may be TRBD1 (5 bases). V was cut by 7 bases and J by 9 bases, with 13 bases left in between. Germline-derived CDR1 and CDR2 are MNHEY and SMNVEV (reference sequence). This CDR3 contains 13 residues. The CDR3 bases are TGTGCCAGCACGGGGCTTAATAGTTCACCCCTCCACTTT. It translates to CASTGLNSSPLHF.

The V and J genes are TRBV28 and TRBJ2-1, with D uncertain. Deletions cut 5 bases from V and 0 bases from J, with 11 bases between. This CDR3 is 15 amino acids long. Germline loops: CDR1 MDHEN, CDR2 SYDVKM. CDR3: CASSIDGSSYNEQFF. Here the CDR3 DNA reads TGTGCCAGCAGTATTGACGGAAGCTCCTACAATGAGCAGTTCTTC. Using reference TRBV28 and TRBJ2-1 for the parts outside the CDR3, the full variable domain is DVKVTQSSRYLVKRTGEKVFLECVQDMDHENMFWYRQDPGLGLRLIYFSYDVKMKEKGDIPEGYSVSREKKERFSLILESASTNQTSMYLCASSIDGSSYNEQFFGPGTRLTVL.

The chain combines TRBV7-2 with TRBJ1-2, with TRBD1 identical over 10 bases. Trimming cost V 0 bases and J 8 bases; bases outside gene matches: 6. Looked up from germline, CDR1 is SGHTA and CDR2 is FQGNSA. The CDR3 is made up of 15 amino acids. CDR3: CASSLAGQGFEGYTF. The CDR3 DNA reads TGTGCCAGCAGCTTAGCGGGACAGGGGTTTGAGGGCTACACCTTC. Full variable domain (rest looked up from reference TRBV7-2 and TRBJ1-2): GAGVSQSPSNKVTEKGKDVELRCDPISGHTALYWYRQSLGQGLEFLIYFQGNSAPDKSGLPSDRFSAERTGGSVSTLTIQRTQQEDSAVYLCASSLAGQGFEGYTFGSGTRLTVV.

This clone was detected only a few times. For the CDR3, the DNA is TGTGCCAGCAGCCCAGAGTTTCCCCGGGGAGCTTTCTTT. The encoded protein is CASSPEFPRGAFF. V and J are TRBV7-9 and TRBJ1-1; no reliable D call. The germline V gene has CDR1 SEHNR and CDR2 FQNEAQ (reference sequence). The V end lost 5 bases, the J end lost 10 bases, and 17 bases lay between the germline ends. The CDR3 length is 13 residues.

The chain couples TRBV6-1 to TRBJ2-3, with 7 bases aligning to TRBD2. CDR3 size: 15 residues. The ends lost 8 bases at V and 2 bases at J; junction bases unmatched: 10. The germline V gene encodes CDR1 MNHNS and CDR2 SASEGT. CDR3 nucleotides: TGTGCCAGCCCGAGCGGGGAGGCCTACACAGATACGCAGTATTTT. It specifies CASPSGEAYTDTQYF.

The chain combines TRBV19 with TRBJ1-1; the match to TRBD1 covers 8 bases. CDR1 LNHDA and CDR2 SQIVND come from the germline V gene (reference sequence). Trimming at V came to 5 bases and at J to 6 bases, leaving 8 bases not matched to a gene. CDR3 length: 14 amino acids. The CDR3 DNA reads TGTGCCAGTAGTGCCTCCGGGACAGGAGCTGAAGCTTTCTTT. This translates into CASSASGTGAEAFF.

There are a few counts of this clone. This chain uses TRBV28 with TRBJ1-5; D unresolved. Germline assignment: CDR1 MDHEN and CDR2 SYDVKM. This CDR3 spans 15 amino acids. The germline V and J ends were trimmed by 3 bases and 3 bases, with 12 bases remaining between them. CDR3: CASSFDGRYNQPQHF. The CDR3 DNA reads TGTGCCAGCAGTTTTGATGGACGGTACAATCAGCCCCAGCATTTT.

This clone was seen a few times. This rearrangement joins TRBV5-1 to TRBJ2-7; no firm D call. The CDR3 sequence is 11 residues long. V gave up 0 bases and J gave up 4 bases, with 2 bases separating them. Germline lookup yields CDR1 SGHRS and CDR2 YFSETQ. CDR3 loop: CASSLGYEQYF. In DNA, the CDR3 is TGCGCCAGCAGCTTGGGGTACGAGCAGTACTTC.

Here the CDR3 DNA reads TGCAGCGTTTTTTGCGATAGCATACAAAGTCGGGCCAACGTCCTGACTTTC. This translates into CSVFCDSIQSRANVLTF. This chain uses TRBV29-1 with TRBJ2-6; D is uncertain. This CDR3 region has 17 residues. Per the germline V gene, CDR1 is SQVTM and CDR2 is ANQGSEA. Trimming stripped 5 bases from V and 5 bases from J, with 22 bases between.

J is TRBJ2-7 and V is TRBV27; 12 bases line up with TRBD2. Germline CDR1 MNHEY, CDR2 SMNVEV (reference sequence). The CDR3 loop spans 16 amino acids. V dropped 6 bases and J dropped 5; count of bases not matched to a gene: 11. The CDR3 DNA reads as TGTGCCAGCAGAATGGGGGTGCTAGCGGGAGGGAACGAGCAGTACTTC. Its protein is CASRMGVLAGGNEQYF.

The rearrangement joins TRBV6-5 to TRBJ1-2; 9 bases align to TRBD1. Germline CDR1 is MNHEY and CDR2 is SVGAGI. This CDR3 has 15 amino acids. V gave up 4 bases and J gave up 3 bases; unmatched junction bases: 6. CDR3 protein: CASSSSQGADYGYTF. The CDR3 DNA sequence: TGTGCCAGCAGTTCTTCACAGGGGGCTGACTATGGCTACACCTTC.

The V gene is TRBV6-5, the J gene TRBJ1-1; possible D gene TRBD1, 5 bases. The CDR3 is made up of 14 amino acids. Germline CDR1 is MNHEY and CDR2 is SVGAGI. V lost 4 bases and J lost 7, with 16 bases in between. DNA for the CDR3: TGTGCCAGCAGTTCGGGGGAAGGGGTATTTGAAGCTTTCTTT. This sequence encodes CASSSGEGVFEAFF.

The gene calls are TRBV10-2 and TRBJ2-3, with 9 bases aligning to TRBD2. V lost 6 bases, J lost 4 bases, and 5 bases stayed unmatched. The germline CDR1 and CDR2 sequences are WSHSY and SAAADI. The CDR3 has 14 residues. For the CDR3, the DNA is TGCGCCAGCAGGTCTAGCGGGAAGGCAGATACGCAGTATTTT. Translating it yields CASRSSGKADTQYF.

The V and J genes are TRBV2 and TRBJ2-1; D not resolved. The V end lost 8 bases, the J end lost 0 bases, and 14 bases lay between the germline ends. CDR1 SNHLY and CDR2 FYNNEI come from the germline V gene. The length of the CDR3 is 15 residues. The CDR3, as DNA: TGTGCCAGCCGGTCGGTGATAAGCTCCTACAATGAGCAGTTCTTC. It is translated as CASRSVISSYNEQFF.

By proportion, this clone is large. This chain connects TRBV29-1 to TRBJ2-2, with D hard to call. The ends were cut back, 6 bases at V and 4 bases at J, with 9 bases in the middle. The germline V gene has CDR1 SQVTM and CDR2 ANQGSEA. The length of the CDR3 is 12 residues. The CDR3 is CSVLKGTGELFF. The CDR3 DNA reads TGCAGCGTCTTGAAGGGCACCGGGGAGCTGTTTTTT.

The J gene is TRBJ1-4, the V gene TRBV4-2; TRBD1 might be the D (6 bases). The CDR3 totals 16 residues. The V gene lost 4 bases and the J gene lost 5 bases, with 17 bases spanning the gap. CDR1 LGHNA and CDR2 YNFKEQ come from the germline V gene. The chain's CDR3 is CASSPTTGSGNEKLFF. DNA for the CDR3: TGTGCCAGCAGCCCCACCACAGGGTCGGGGAATGAAAAACTGTTTTTT.

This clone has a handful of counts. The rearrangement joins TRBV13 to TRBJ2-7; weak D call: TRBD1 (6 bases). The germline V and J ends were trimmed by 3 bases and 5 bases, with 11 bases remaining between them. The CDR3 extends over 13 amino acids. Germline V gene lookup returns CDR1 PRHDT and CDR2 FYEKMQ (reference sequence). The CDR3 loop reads CASSLTGKNEQYF. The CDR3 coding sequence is TGTGCCAGCAGCTTGACAGGCAAGAACGAGCAGTACTTC.

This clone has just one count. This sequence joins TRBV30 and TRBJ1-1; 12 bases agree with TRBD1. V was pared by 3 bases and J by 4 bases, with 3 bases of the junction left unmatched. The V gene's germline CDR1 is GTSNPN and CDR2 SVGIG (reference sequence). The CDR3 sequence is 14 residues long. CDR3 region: CAWRRGQGATEAFF. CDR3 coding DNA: TGTGCCTGGAGGAGGGGACAGGGGGCCACTGAAGCTTTCTTT.

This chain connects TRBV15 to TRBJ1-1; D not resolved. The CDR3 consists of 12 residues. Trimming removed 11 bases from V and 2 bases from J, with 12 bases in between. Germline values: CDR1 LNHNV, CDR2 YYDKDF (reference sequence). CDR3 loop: CASGGVNTEAFF. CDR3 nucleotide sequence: TGTGCCTCGGGCGGGGTAAACACTGAAGCTTTCTTT.

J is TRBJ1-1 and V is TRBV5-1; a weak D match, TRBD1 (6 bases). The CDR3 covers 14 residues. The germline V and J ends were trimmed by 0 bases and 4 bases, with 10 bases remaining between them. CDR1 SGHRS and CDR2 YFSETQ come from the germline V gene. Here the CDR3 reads CASSLEGQLTEAFF. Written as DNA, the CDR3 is TGCGCCAGCAGCTTGGAAGGACAGCTCACTGAAGCTTTCTTT.

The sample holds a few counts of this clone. The CDR3 is CASSSTGASLSSGANVLTF. CDR3 sequence (DNA): TGTGCCAGCAGCTCGACAGGGGCCTCACTGAGCTCTGGGGCCAACGTCCTGACTTTC. This chain connects TRBV7-9 to TRBJ2-6, with 8 bases aligning to TRBD1. The germline V gene has CDR1 SEHNR and CDR2 FQNEAQ (reference sequence). The CDR3 has 19 amino acids. With 4 bases clipped from V and 0 bases from J, the junction kept 11 bases outside the gene matches.

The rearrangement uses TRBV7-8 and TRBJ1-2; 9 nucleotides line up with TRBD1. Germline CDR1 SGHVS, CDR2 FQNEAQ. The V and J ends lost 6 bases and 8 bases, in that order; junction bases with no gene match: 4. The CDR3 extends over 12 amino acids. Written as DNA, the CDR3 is TGTGCCAGCAGTTCCGGGACAGGGGGCTACACCTTC. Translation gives CASSSGTGGYTF.

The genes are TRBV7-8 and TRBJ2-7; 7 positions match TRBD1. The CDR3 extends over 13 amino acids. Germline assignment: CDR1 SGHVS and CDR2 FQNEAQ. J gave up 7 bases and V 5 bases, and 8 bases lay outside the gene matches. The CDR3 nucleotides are TGTGCCAGCAGCACCACAGGGGTTGGAGAGCAGTACTTC. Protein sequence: CASSTTGVGEQYF.

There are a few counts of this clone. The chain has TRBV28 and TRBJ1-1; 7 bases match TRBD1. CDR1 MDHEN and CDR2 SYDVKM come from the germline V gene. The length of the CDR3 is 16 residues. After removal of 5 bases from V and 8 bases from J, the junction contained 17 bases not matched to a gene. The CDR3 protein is CASSHTGTANNPEAFF. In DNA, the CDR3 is TGTGCCAGCAGTCACACGGGGACAGCAAACAACCCCGAAGCTTTCTTT. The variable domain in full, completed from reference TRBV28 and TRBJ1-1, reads DVKVTQSSRYLVKRTGEKVFLECVQDMDHENMFWYRQDPGLGLRLIYFSYDVKMKEKGDIPEGYSVSREKKERFSLILESASTNQTSMYLCASSHTGTANNPEAFFGQGTRLTVV.

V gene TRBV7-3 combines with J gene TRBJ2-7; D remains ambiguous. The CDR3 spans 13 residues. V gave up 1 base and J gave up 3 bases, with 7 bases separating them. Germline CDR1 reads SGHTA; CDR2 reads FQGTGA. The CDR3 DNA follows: TGTGCCAGCAGCTTAAGCCGCAACTACGAGCAGTACTTC. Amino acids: CASSLSRNYEQYF.

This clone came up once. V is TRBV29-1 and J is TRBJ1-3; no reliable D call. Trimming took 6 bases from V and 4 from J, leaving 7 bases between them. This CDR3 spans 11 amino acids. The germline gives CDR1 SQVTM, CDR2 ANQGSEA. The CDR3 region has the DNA TGCAGCGTCGAACAGGGAAACACCATATATTTT. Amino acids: CSVEQGNTIYF.

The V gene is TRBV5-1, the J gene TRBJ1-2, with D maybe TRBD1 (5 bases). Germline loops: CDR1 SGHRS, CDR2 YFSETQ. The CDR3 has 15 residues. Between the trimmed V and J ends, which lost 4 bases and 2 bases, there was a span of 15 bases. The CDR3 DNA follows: TGCGCCAGCAGCCCAGATGGACACTTAAACTATGGCTACACCTTC. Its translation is CASSPDGHLNYGYTF.

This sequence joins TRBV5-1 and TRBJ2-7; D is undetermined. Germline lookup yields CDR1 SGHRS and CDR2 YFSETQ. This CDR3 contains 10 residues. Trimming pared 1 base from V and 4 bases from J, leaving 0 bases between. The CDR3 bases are TGCGCCAGCAGCTTGTACGAGCAGTACTTC. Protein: CASSLYEQYF.

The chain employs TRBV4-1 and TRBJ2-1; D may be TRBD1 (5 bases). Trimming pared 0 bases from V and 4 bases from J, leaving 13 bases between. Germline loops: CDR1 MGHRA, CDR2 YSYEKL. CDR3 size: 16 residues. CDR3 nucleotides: TGCGCCAGCAGCCAAGAGTATGGGGCAACATACAATGAGCAGTTCTTC. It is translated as CASSQEYGATYNEQFF.

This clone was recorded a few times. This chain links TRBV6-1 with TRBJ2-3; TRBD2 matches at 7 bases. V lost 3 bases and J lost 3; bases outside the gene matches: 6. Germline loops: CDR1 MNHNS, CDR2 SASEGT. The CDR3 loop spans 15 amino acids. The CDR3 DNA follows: TGTGCCAGCAGTGATAGGTGGGAGGGAACAGATACGCAGTATTTT. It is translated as CASSDRWEGTDTQYF.

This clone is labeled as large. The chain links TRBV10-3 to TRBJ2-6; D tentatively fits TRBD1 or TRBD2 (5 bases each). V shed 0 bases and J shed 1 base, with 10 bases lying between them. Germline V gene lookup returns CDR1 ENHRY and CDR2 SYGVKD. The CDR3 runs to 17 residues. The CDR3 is CAISESLGVSGANVLTF. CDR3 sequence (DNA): TGTGCCATCAGTGAGTCTCTGGGGGTATCTGGGGCCAACGTCCTGACTTTC.